The clone carrying this T cell receptor (beta chain) came up a few times. Antigen specificity is unknown. This sample stems from a study of CD8 T cells in ankylosing spondylitis. TCRdb reanalysed the 5' RACE reads using MiXCR and keeps one entry per CDR3 protein. The sample has roughly 68,000 distinct CDR3 sequences, 6.2% seen once. The study, taken as a whole, reports: A motif of 7 or 8 highly homologous TCR beta variants was seen as apparently characteristic of ankylosing spondylitis blood. Clones linked with disease were CD8+ and fairly uncommon in the peripheral blood. Reported data indicate significant enrichment of disease-linked clones within matched ankylosing spondylitis synovial fluid.

CDR3 size: 16 residues. The V segment lost 2 bases and the J segment 4 bases; nucleotides outside the gene matches: 6. Germline lookup yields CDR1 KGHSH and CDR2 LQKENI. This chain connects TRBV18 to TRBJ1-3; 9 bases are a match to TRBD1. The specimen sequenced was synovial fluid, either unsorted or a sorted T cell fraction (not recorded which). The TCR sequence derives from a male donor with ankylosing spondylitis. The CDR3 region is CASSPTGQGSGNTIYF. CDR3 sequence (DNA): TGTGCCAGCTCACCAACGGGACAGGGATCAGGAAACACCATATATTTT.